Listed below are T cell receptor beta chains from one sample, sequenced in a study of cytomegalovirus exposure and HLA in healthy donors. The data were produced by immunoSEQ multiplex PCR, yet TCRdb's version contains in-frame clones alone and is incomplete. The sample holds roughly 160,000 clones, roughly 85% seen once. Sample: PBMCs. These receptors originate from a man aged 30-40 years in good health and CMV-seropositive. Both conserved end residues are part of each CDR3. Each record gives: D gene, clone size, V gene, J gene, CDR3 DNA, CDR3 protein. D genes are given only for firm matches. Only part of the rows carry a size: once, few, many, or a class if the clone is expanded.

D gene: NA; clone size: NA; V gene: TRBV11-2; J gene: TRBJ1-4; CDR3 DNA: TGTGCCAGCAGCTTAGACTCCGCCGGGGGAAAACTGTTTTTT; CDR3 protein: CASSLDSAGGKLFF
D gene: TRBD2; clone size: NA; V gene: TRBV4-1; J gene: TRBJ2-2; CDR3 DNA: TGCGCCAGCAGCCAATTCGGGAGCGGGGTAACCGGGGAGCTGTTTTTT; CDR3 protein: CASSQFGSGVTGELFF
D gene: NA; clone size: NA; V gene: TRBV13; J gene: TRBJ2-1; CDR3 DNA: TGTGCCAGCAGCTTAGGGGACTACGTGGGGCTTGAGCAGTTCTTC; CDR3 protein: CASSLGDYVGLEQFF
D gene: TRBD1; clone size: NA; V gene: TRBV29-1; J gene: TRBJ1-2; CDR3 DNA: TGCAGCGTTGCCGGGACAGGGGAGCCTAACTATGGCTACACCTTC; CDR3 protein: CSVAGTGEPNYGYTF
D gene: NA; clone size: NA; V gene: TRBV15; J gene: TRBJ1-6; CDR3 DNA: TGTGCCACCAGCAGAGATACGGCGGAGAATAATTCACCCCTCCACTTT; CDR3 protein: CATSRDTAENNSPLHF
D gene: TRBD1; clone size: once; V gene: TRBV11-3; J gene: TRBJ1-1; CDR3 DNA: TGTGCCAGCAGCTTACCACGGGACAGTGACAAACCGAACACTGAAGCTTTCTTT; CDR3 protein: CASSLPRDSDKPNTEAFF
D gene: NA; clone size: few; V gene: TRBV30; J gene: TRBJ1-3; CDR3 DNA: TGTGCCTGGAGTGTACAAACGGAGACGGGAAACACCATATATTTT; CDR3 protein: CAWSVQTETGNTIYF
D gene: NA; clone size: NA; V gene: TRBV5-6; J gene: TRBJ2-5; CDR3 DNA: TGTGCCAGCAGCTCTTCAGGGTACCAAGAGACCCAGTACTTC; CDR3 protein: CASSSSGYQETQYF
D gene: TRBD1; clone size: NA; V gene: TRBV11-2; J gene: TRBJ2-2; CDR3 DNA: TGTGCCAGCAGCATCTCGACAGGGGCGACCGGGGAGCTGTTTTTT; CDR3 protein: CASSISTGATGELFF
D gene: NA; clone size: NA; V gene: TRBV16; J gene: TRBJ1-6; CDR3 DNA: TGTGCCAGCAGCCAAGGTCCCTCGTCCACAAGTTCACCCCTCCACTTT; CDR3 protein: CASSQGPSSTSSPLHF
D gene: TRBD1; clone size: NA; V gene: TRBV27; J gene: TRBJ1-1; CDR3 DNA: TGTGCCAGCAGTTCCCGGACAGGTAGGGGCACTGAAGCTTTCTTT; CDR3 protein: CASSSRTGRGTEAFF
D gene: TRBD2; clone size: NA; V gene: TRBV18; J gene: TRBJ2-7; CDR3 DNA: TGTGCCAGCTCACGACTAGCGGGAAACGAGCAGTACTTC; CDR3 protein: CASSRLAGNEQYF
D gene: TRBD1; clone size: NA; V gene: TRBV11-3; J gene: TRBJ1-1; CDR3 DNA: TGTGCCAGCAGCTCGGGACAGGGGGTCACTGAAGCTTTCTTT; CDR3 protein: CASSSGQGVTEAFF
D gene: TRBD1; clone size: NA; V gene: TRBV2; J gene: TRBJ1-2; CDR3 DNA: TGTGCCAGCAGTGGGGGTCCAGGGGGCTGGGGCTACACCTTC; CDR3 protein: CASSGGPGGWGYTF
D gene: TRBD2; clone size: NA; V gene: TRBV5-1; J gene: TRBJ2-5; CDR3 DNA: TGCGCCAGCAGCTTGGGGACTAGTCGGCGGGAGACCCAGTACTTC; CDR3 protein: CASSLGTSRRETQYF
D gene: NA; clone size: NA; V gene: TRBV2; J gene: TRBJ2-3; CDR3 DNA: TGTGCCAGTGGATCCTACGCGGTCGAAGTTGCCCAGCCTAGAACGCAGTATTTT; CDR3 protein: CASGSYAVEVAQPRTQYF
D gene: TRBD2; clone size: NA; V gene: TRBV9; J gene: TRBJ2-1; CDR3 DNA: TGTGCCAGCAGCTTTATAGCGGGAGGCAACAATGAGCAGTTCTTC; CDR3 protein: CASSFIAGGNNEQFF
D gene: NA; clone size: NA; V gene: TRBV7-9; J gene: TRBJ1-6; CDR3 DNA: TGTGCCAGCAGCCCCCGGGGGGGGGCTTCGGACTCACCCCTCCACTTT; CDR3 protein: CASSPRGGASDSPLHF
D gene: TRBD1; clone size: NA; V gene: TRBV6-5; J gene: TRBJ1-2; CDR3 DNA: TGTGCCAGCAGGGGCGGGACAGCCTATGGCTACACCTTC; CDR3 protein: CASRGGTAYGYTF
D gene: TRBD1; clone size: NA; V gene: TRBV4-2; J gene: TRBJ1-5; CDR3 DNA: TGTGCCAGCAGCCAAAAAGTAGGGACAGGGGGCAATCAGCCCCAGCATTTT; CDR3 protein: CASSQKVGTGGNQPQHF
D gene: TRBD1; clone size: NA; V gene: TRBV5-5; J gene: TRBJ1-2; CDR3 DNA: TGTGCCAGCAGCGCACTCTCGACAGGGGGCGGGGATGGCTACACCTTC; CDR3 protein: CASSALSTGGGDGYTF
D gene: TRBD2; clone size: NA; V gene: TRBV23-1; J gene: TRBJ2-3; CDR3 DNA: TGCGCCAGCAGTCAAATCCGGACTAGCGGATACCACGGAGCAGATACGCAGTATTTT; CDR3 protein: CASSQIRTSGYHGADTQYF
D gene: TRBD1; clone size: NA; V gene: TRBV27; J gene: TRBJ1-2; CDR3 DNA: TGTGCCAGCAGTTTAGGCCGACAGGGCGGAGGCTACACCTTC; CDR3 protein: CASSLGRQGGGYTF
D gene: TRBD1; clone size: NA; V gene: TRBV27; J gene: TRBJ2-1; CDR3 DNA: TGTGCCAGCTGCAGGACAGGTCGGAATGAGCAGTTCTTC; CDR3 protein: CASCRTGRNEQFF